This T cell receptor (beta chain) appears in the sequencing data of a study of T cell clusters in autoimmune cytopenias. Across the whole study: A median of roughly 52,000 TRB reads per sample yielded a median around 2,500 distinct clonotypes. Regarding the study as a whole: Comparing secondary cytopenia with chronic lymphocytic leukemia showed no cluster-lack signature, apparently masked by lymphoma repertoire.

The CDR3 totals 14 residues. Germline V gives CDR1 MNHEY, CDR2 SVGAGI. Each sample's input was about 250 ng genomic DNA, 38,000 or so genome equivalents. For this clonotype: What it binds is not known.

One tube held mixed TRB-A and TRB-B primer pools for touch-down PCR. TCRdb re-called the multiplex PCR reads, yielding one record per CDR3 amino acid sequence without DNA. The listing records roughly 7,400 distinct CDR3 sequences. These records were also assigned to another study, of T cell repertoires in aging, cancer and after chemotherapy. That report notes: Six age groups, ranging from 30 or younger to 70 or older, included the donors. Median generation probability rose over the chemotherapy interval in each cancer cohort, suggesting rebound thymic output.

The rearrangement joins TRBV6-5 to TRBJ2-3; TCRdb returns TRBD2, unconfirmable since there is no DNA. The clonotype originates from a human donor in good health. The material sequenced was peripheral blood. CDR3: CASSPGTVVDTQYF.